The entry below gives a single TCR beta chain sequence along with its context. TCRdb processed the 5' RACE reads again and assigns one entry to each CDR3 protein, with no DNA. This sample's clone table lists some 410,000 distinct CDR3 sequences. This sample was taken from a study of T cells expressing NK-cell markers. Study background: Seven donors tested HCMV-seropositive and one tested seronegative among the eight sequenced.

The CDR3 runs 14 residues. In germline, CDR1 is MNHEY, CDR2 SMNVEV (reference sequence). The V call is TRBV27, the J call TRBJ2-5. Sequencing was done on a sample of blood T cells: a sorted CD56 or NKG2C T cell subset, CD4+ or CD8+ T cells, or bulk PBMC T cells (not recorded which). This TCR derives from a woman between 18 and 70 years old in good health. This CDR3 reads CASKSFRSAETQYF.